Each of the 19 T cell receptor beta chains below was sequenced from the same sample in a study of T-cell memory formation after mild COVID-19. TCRdb re-analysed the 5' RACE reads in MiXCR, keeping a single row per CDR3 protein. Of 290,000 or so distinct CDR3 sequences in the sample, approximately 19% were seen once. The specimen sequenced was PBMCs or a T cell subset sorted from them (not recorded which). The source of these receptors is a man between 18 and 35 years old who had mild COVID-19 (a few samples of this study predate the infection). Cell type and time point are not known.

This clonotype was detected a few times. The rearrangement uses TRBV7-2 and TRBJ1-5; perhaps TRBD1 as D (6 bases). The CDR3 is 16 amino acids. In germline, CDR1 is SGHTA, CDR2 FQGNSA. The V end lost 2 bases, the J end lost 4 bases, and 15 bases lay between the germline ends. CDR3 DNA: TGTGCCAGCAGCTTATGGATCAGGGGCCATAATCAGCCCCAGCATTTT. This gives the protein CASSLWIRGHNQPQHF.

This clonotype was recorded at least ten times. The rearrangement joins TRBV5-1 to TRBJ2-1; D unresolved. Germline V gene sequence: CDR1 SGHRS, CDR2 YFSETQ. V lost 0 bases to trimming and J lost 2 bases, with 9 bases between them. The CDR3 runs 15 residues. This chain's CDR3 is CASSLAMGTYNEQFF. The CDR3 DNA reads as TGCGCCAGCAGCTTGGCCATGGGCACCTACAATGAGCAGTTCTTC.

This clonotype was observed a handful of times. DNA for the CDR3: TGTGCCAGCTCACCACGTGTGGGGACCTCCTACGAGCAGTACTTC. It codes for CASSPRVGTSYEQYF. This chain joins TRBV18 and TRBJ2-7; the D gene could be TRBD1 or TRBD2 (5 bases each). The germline gives CDR1 KGHSH, CDR2 LQKENI. V was trimmed by 1 base and J by 0 bases, leaving 10 bases between them. CDR3 size: 15 residues.

This chain connects TRBV5-1 to TRBJ1-1; the D gene is possibly TRBD1 (5 bases). Trimming stripped 3 bases from V and 4 bases from J, with 16 bases between. The CDR3 totals 15 residues. Germline V gene data show CDR1 as SGHRS and CDR2 as YFSETQ. The DNA of the CDR3 is TGCGCCAGCAGCTCGTTGGGGGTCGAGGGCACTGAAGCTTTCTTT. It specifies CASSSLGVEGTEAFF.

This clonotype was observed a handful of times. V and J are TRBV2 and TRBJ2-7; TRBD2 is a possible D gene (5 bases). From germline, CDR1 is SNHLY and CDR2 FYNNEI. V lost 6 bases and J lost 6, with 12 bases in between. CDR3 length equals 12 residues. The CDR3 DNA follows: TGTGCCAGCAGCTACAGCGGCCTCGAGCAGTACGTC. As protein: CASSYSGLEQYV.

This clonotype was seen only a few times. The V and J genes are TRBV20-1 and TRBJ2-7; D gene ambiguous. Germline lookup yields CDR1 DFQATT and CDR2 SNEGSKA (reference sequence). The CDR3 runs 11 residues. Trimming cost V 3 bases and J 5 bases, with 8 bases left between them. CDR3 sequence reads: CSARTAHEQYF. The CDR3 nucleotides read TGCAGTGCTAGGACGGCGCACGAGCAGTACTTC.

The genes are TRBV5-1 and TRBJ1-4; 7 nucleotides agree with TRBD1. V lost 0 bases to trimming and J lost 7 bases; unmatched junction nucleotides: 6. Looked up from germline, CDR1 is SGHRS and CDR2 is YFSETQ. The CDR3 extends over 15 amino acids. Written as DNA, the CDR3 is TGCGCCAGCAGCTTGGCCGAAGGGGGCTCTGAAAAACTGTTTTTT. This translates into CASSLAEGGSEKLFF.

This chain links TRBV5-1 with TRBJ1-5; possibly TRBD1 for D (5 bases). Looked up from germline, CDR1 is SGHRS and CDR2 is YFSETQ. V shed 0 bases and J shed 7 bases, with 11 bases lying between them. The CDR3 runs to 14 residues. This CDR3 reads CASSLDGGDQPQHF. Here the CDR3 DNA reads TGCGCCAGCAGCTTGGATGGAGGGGACCAGCCCCAGCATTTT.

This rearrangement joins TRBV7-9 to TRBJ1-1; tentative D call: TRBD1 (6 bases). V was clipped by 3 bases and J by 2 bases, with 16 bases between them. Germline V CDR1 and CDR2: SEHNR, FQNEAQ (reference sequence). The CDR3 extends over 16 amino acids. The DNA for the CDR3 is TGTGCCAGCAGCTTTTTGGGCGGAGGGGGAAACACTGAAGCTTTCTTT. It translates to CASSFLGGGGNTEAFF.

The genes are TRBV28 and TRBJ1-2; 8 bases agree with TRBD1. Losses at the gene ends were 7 bases for V and 0 bases for J; bases not matched to a gene: 7. The germline V gene has CDR1 MDHEN and CDR2 SYDVKM. The CDR3 totals 15 residues. The CDR3 bases are TGTGCCAGCACCACGACAGGGGACCCTAACTATGGCTACACCTTC. Its translation: CASTTTGDPNYGYTF.

This clonotype has a handful of counts. The chain joins TRBV4-1 to TRBJ1-1; no reliable D call. CDR1 and CDR2 from the germline V gene are MGHRA and YSYEKL. The V gene lost 1 base and the J gene lost 0 bases, with 12 bases spanning the gap. This CDR3 has 16 amino acids. The CDR3 DNA follows: TGCGCCAGCAGCCAAGGCGACGGAATTATGAACACTGAAGCTTTCTTT. Its translation: CASSQGDGIMNTEAFF.

The rearrangement joins TRBV4-1 to TRBJ2-5; the D gene could be TRBD1 or TRBD2 (5 bases each). This CDR3 is built from 15 residues. Germline CDR1 and CDR2: MGHRA and YSYEKL. The V end lost 1 base, the J end lost 5 bases, and 14 bases lay between the germline ends. This CDR3 is CASSQGLKGPETQYF. The CDR3 DNA reads as TGCGCCAGCAGCCAAGGCTTAAAGGGACCCGAGACCCAGTACTTC.

This clonotype was recorded a few times. CDR3 nucleotides: TGTGCCAGCAGCGCGGGACAGCTTAATTCACCCCTCCACTTT. It codes for CASSAGQLNSPLHF. V and J are TRBV7-3 and TRBJ1-6; 7 nucleotides line up with TRBD1. The CDR3 contains 14 residues. Germline V gene sequence: CDR1 SGHTA, CDR2 FQGTGA. Losses at the gene ends were 5 bases for V and 6 bases for J; bases not matched to a gene: 4.

This clonotype has just a few counts. The V call is TRBV9, the J call TRBJ2-3, with D uncertain. The CDR3 contains 17 residues. V dropped 0 bases and J dropped 0 bases, with 14 bases sitting between them. Per the germline V gene, CDR1 is SGDLS and CDR2 is YYNGEE. The CDR3 is CASSVVGQIRSTDTQYF. The CDR3 bases are TGTGCCAGCAGCGTAGTAGGGCAGATTCGCAGCACAGATACGCAGTATTTT.

The V gene is TRBV7-9, the J gene TRBJ2-7; D is perhaps TRBD1 (5 bases). The CDR3 is 16 amino acids. Germline CDR1 reads SEHNR; CDR2 reads FQNEAQ (reference sequence). Trimming left V 7 bases short and J 2 bases short, with 21 bases between. CDR3 residues: CASISLRTTGTYEQYF. CDR3 nucleotide sequence: TGTGCCAGCATTTCTCTGAGGACAACTGGGACCTACGAGCAGTACTTC.

The chain couples TRBV7-2 to TRBJ2-5; D is unresolved. Trimming shortened V by 0 bases and J by 7 bases, and 27 bases separated the two germline ends. The CDR3 contains 19 residues. Germline V lookup: CDR1 SGHTA, CDR2 FQGNSA. The CDR3 region is CASSLATNARVAEFGTQYF. The CDR3 DNA follows: TGTGCCAGCAGCTTAGCAACGAATGCTCGGGTGGCCGAATTTGGGACCCAGTACTTC.

This clonotype was seen only once. V gene TRBV11-3 combines with J gene TRBJ1-1; no firm D call. With 1 base removed from V and 1 base from J, the gap between germline ends came to 13 bases. The CDR3 consists of 16 residues. CDR1 and CDR2 (germline): SGHNT, YENEEA. The DNA of the CDR3 is TGTGCCAGCAGCTTAGGGGCGGGATTAACGAACACTGAAGCTTTCTTT. Protein product: CASSLGAGLTNTEAFF.

This clonotype was counted between two and nine times. The chain combines TRBV4-1 with TRBJ2-7; a possible D gene is TRBD1 (5 bases). CDR1 MGHRA and CDR2 YSYEKL come from the germline V gene. This CDR3 is 16 amino acids long. V lost 1 base and J lost 3, with 16 bases in between. CDR3 coding DNA: TGCGCCAGCAGCCAAGGAATAACAGGAGATCTCTACGAGCAGTACTTC. This gives the protein CASSQGITGDLYEQYF.

This sequence joins TRBV3-1 and TRBJ1-4, with 7 bases aligning to TRBD1. The junction had 1 base not matched to a gene; V was cut back by 2 bases and J by 7 bases. The CDR3 consists of 13 residues. Germline V gene data show CDR1 as LGHDT and CDR2 as YNNKEL (reference sequence). This CDR3 is CASSQRGLEKLFF. CDR3 DNA: TGTGCCAGCAGCCAAAGGGGGCTTGAAAAACTGTTTTTT.